The T cell receptor beta chain described here comes from a study of blood T cell repertoires in COVID-19. V gave up 4 bases and J gave up 2 bases; unmatched junction bases: 5. Germline assignment: CDR1 LGHNA and CDR2 YNFKEQ. CDR3 size: 16 residues. Under the authors' procedure: Cell counts per sample came from amplifying reference gene primers. Only in-frame clones appear in the TCRdb table, and some are missing; sequencing was by immunoSEQ multiplex PCR. V and J calls and clone size are given by that table; D and trimming were obtained from the DNA. This sample has roughly 61,000 clones, with about 90% found just once. The table lists this clone with a count of one.

The chain has TRBV4-2 and TRBJ2-1; the match to TRBD2 covers 10 bases. The source is a man aged 55 to 70 with acute or convalescent COVID-19. The sequenced sample was peripheral blood. The CDR3 reads CASSRAGGMTYNEQFF. CDR3 bases: TGTGCCAGCAGCCGAGCGGGAGGGATGACCTACAATGAGCAGTTCTTC.